This T cell receptor (beta chain) appears in the sequencing data of a study of sequential checkpoint blockade in melanoma. Overall study: Randomization was 1:1 between first-line nivolumab→ipilimumab and ipilimumab→nivolumab. Maintenance nivolumab came after either treatment sequence.

Only one count was recorded for this clone. Method: immunoSEQ multiplex PCR; TCRdb's copy keeps in-frame clones and lacks some. The profile shows tens of thousands of clones, approximately 86% of them singletons. Unmatched junction bases numbered 8, after V lost 1 base and J lost 2 bases. This CDR3 has 15 amino acids. Germline V lookup: CDR1 GTSNPN, CDR2 SVGIG (reference sequence). The treatment was: randomized to nivolumab then ipilimumab (arm A) or the reverse (arm B). This receptor was taken from a human donor with melanoma. J is TRBJ2-7 and V is TRBV30, with TRBD2 identical over 7 bases. The material sequenced was CD8+ T cells sorted from blood (inferred from file names), taken from a patient given nivolumab and ipilimumab in sequence. The chain's CDR3 is CAWSGIGGLTYEQYF. DNA of the CDR3: TGTGCCTGGAGTGGGATTGGGGGACTAACCTACGAGCAGTACTTC.